The TCR beta chain described here comes from a study of memory CD4+ T cells and cytomegalovirus serostatus. Study observations and caveats: Of 150 to 200 reported CMV TCRbeta sequences, under 70 were found in memory CD4+ repertoires.

The repertoire was sequenced with immunoSEQ multiplex PCR; TCRdb's copy has only in-frame clones and lacks some. There are about 61,000 clones in the sample; around 80% occur only once, and almost 0.55% lies in the top ten. About this clone itself: Its antigen is unidentified.

Single viable CD3+CD4+CD8-CD45RO+ cells were sorted as the memory CD4+ T cells. This clonotype was sampled from an adult in good health and CMV-seronegative. Some clones in this sample may be carry-over from other donors' samples. Specimen: memory CD4+ T cells from blood.

This CDR3 is CASSISATGGSKNIQYF. The CDR3 DNA reads as TGTGCCAGTAGTATATCGGCGACAGGGGGATCCAAAAACATTCAGTACTTC. The chain combines TRBV19 with TRBJ2-4, with 9 bases lining up with TRBD1. This CDR3 is 17 amino acids long. CDR1 LNHDA and CDR2 SQIVND come from the germline V gene (reference sequence). The V and J ends lost 2 bases and 2 bases, in that order; junction bases with no gene match: 7.